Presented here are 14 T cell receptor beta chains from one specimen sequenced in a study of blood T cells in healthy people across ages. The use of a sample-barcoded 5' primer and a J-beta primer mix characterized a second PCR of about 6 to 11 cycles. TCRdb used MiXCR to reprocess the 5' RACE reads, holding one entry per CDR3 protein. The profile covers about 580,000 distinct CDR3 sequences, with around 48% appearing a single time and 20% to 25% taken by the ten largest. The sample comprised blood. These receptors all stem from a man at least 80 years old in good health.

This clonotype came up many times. The CDR3 coding sequence is TGTGCCAGCAGCTTAGGGTCAGGAGGGAGGAACACTGAAGCTTTCTTT. This encodes CASSLGSGGRNTEAFF. J is TRBJ1-1 and V is TRBV7-9; D call uncertain. Trimming removed 1 base from V and 1 base from J, with 13 bases in between. The CDR3 length is 16 residues. Germline CDR1 and CDR2: SEHNR and FQNEAQ (reference sequence).

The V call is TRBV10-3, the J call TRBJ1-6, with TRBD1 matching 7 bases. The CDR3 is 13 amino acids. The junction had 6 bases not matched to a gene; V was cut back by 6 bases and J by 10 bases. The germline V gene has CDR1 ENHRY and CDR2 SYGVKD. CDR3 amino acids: CAIRGQRGSPLHF. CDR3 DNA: TGTGCCATCAGGGGACAGCGGGGCTCACCCCTCCACTTT.

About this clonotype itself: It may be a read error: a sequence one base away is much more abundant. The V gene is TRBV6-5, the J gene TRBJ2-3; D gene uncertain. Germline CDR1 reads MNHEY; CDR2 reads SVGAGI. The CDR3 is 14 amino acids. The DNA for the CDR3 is TGTGCCAGCAGCTCGCCCGGGCGAACAGATACGCGGTATTTT. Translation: CASSSPGRTDTRYF.

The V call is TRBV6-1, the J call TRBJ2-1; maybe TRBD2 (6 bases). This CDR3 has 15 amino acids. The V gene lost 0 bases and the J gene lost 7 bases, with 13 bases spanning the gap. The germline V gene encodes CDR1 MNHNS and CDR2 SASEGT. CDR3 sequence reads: CASSEAAGGKNEQFF. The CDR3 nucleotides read TGTGCCAGCAGTGAAGCTGCTGGGGGGAAAAATGAGCAGTTCTTC.

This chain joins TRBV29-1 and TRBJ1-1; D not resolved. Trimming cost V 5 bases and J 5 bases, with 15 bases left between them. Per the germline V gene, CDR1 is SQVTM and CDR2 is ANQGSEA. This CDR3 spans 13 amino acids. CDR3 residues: CSVKGRGRTEAFF. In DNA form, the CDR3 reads TGCAGCGTTAAAGGTCGGGGTCGGACTGAAGCTTTCTTT.

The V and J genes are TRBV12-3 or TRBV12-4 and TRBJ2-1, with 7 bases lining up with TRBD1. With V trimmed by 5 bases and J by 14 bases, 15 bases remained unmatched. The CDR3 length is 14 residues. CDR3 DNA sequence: TGTGCCAGCAGTCCAGGGGGTCGGGACGGACAAGAGTTCTTC. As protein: CASSPGGRDGQEFF.

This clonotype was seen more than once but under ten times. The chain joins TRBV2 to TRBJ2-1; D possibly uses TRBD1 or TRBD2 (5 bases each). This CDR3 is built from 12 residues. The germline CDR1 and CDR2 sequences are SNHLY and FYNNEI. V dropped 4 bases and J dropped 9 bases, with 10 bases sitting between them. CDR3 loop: CASSVRGVEQFF. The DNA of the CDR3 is TGTGCCAGCAGTGTCCGAGGGGTTGAGCAGTTCTTC.

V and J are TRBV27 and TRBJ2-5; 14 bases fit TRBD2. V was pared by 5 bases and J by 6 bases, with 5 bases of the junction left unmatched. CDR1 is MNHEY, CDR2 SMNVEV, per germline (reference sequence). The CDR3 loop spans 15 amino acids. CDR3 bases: TGTGCCAGCAGTAAAGGGACTAGCGGGGGACAGACCCAGTACTTC. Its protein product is CASSKGTSGGQTQYF.

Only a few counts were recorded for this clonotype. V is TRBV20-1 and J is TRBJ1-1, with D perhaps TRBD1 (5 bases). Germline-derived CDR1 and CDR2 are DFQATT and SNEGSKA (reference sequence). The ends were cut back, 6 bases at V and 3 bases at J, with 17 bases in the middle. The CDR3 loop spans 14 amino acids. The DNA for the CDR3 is TGCAGTGCCGTTCGTCGGGACGAACACACTGAAGCTTTCTTT. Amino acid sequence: CSAVRRDEHTEAFF.

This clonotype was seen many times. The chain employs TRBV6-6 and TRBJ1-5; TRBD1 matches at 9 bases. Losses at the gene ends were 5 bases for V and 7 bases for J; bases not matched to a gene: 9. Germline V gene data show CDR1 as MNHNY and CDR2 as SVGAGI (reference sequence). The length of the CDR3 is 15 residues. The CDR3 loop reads CASSPTGQGGQPQHF. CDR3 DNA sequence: TGTGCCAGCAGTCCCACGGGACAGGGCGGACAGCCCCAGCATTTT.

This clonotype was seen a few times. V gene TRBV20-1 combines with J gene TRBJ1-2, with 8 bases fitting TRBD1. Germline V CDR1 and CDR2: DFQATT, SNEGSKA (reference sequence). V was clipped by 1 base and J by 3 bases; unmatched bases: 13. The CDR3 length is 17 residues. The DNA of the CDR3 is TGCAGTGCTAGAGTCCGGGCAGGGGGCCGTTCTTACTATGGCTACACCTTC. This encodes CSARVRAGGRSYYGYTF.

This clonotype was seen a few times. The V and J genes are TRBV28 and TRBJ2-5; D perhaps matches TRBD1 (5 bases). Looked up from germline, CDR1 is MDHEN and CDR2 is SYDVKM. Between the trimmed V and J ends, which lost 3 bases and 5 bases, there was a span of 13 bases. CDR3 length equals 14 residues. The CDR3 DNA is TGTGCCAGCAGTTTCAGGCAGGGTGGGGAGACCCAGTACTTC. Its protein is CASSFRQGGETQYF.

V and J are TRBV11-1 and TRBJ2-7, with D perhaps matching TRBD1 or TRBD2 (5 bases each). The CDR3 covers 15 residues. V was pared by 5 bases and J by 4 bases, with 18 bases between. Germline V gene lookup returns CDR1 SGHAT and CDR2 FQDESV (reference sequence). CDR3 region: CASSRDRHPSYEQYF. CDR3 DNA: TGTGCCAGCAGCCGGGACCGTCACCCGTCTTACGAGCAGTACTTC.

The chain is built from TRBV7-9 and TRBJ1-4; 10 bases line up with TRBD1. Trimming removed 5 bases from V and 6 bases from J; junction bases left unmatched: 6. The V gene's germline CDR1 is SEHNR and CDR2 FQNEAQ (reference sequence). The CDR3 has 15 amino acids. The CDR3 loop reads CASSVEGQGYEKLFF. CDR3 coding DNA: TGTGCCAGCAGCGTAGAGGGACAGGGGTATGAAAAACTGTTTTTT.